This is a list of T cell receptor beta chains from one sample in a study of cytomegalovirus exposure and HLA in healthy donors. Data came from immunoSEQ multiplex PCR; TCRdb stores just in-frame clones and leaves some out. The data hold some 120,000 clones, with approximately 8.8% observed a single time. The sequencing input was PBMCs. These receptor sequences come from a man aged 35-49 years in good health and CMV-seronegative. CDR3s include the opening cysteine and the closing phenylalanine or tryptophan. A D gene is named only where the DNA matches it firmly. Only part of the rows carry a size: once, few, many, or a class if the clone is expanded.

- | TRBJ2-7 | few | TRBV6-6 | CASQRGGIYEQYF | TGTGCCAGCCAGCGAGGGGGAATCTACGAGCAGTACTTC
- | TRBJ2-1 | few | TRBV4-2 | CASSPREGRDYNEQFF | TGTGCCAGCAGCCCGAGGGAAGGGCGAGATTACAATGAGCAGTTCTTC
- | TRBJ2-3 | - | TRBV7-8 | CASSLAESTDTQYF | TGTGCCAGCAGCTTAGCGGAGTCCACAGATACGCAGTATTTT
TRBD2 | TRBJ2-5 | - | TRBV28 | CASSPGLAGFSQETQYF | TGTGCCAGCAGTCCGGGACTAGCGGGGTTTTCTCAAGAGACCCAGTACTTC
TRBD2 | TRBJ2-2 | - | TRBV7-6 | CASSPPPSGTGELFF | TGTGCCAGCAGCCCTCCCCCTAGCGGGACCGGGGAGCTGTTTTTT
- | TRBJ2-7 | - | TRBV14 | CASSQSLAVYEGIDEQYF | TGTGCCAGCAGCCAAAGTCTTGCGGTTTATGAGGGTATCGACGAGCAGTACTTC
TRBD2 | TRBJ2-5 | few | TRBV7-6 | CASSPWGGQETQYF | TGTGCCAGCAGCCCGTGGGGGGGTCAAGAGACCCAGTACTTC
- | TRBJ1-4 | once | TRBV27 | CASSFLRGGTNEKLFF | TGTGCCAGCAGCTTCCTACGGGGGGGAACTAATGAAAAACTGTTTTTT
TRBD2 | TRBJ2-7 | few | TRBV5-3 | CARSLVQREGEQYF | TGTGCCAGAAGCTTGGTTCAAAGGGAGGGCGAGCAGTACTTC
TRBD2 | TRBJ2-3 | few | TRBV4-3 | CASSPQRGTTDTQYF | TGCGCCAGCAGCCCCCAGCGGGGGACCACAGATACGCAGTATTTT
TRBD1 | TRBJ2-7 | few | TRBV4-1 | CASSRSPQGPGLSYEQYF | TGCGCCAGCAGCCGATCCCCACAGGGGCCTGGACTCTCCTACGAGCAGTACTTC
TRBD2 | TRBJ2-4 | - | TRBV29-1 | CSVEAGTSGGVPVLAKNIQYF | TGCAGCGTTGAAGCGGGGACTAGCGGGGGGGTCCCCGTCCTGGCCAAAAACATTCAGTACTTC
- | TRBJ2-2 | few | TRBV9 | CASSLGGAGELFF | TGTGCCAGCAGCCTCGGGGGAGCCGGGGAGCTGTTTTTT
- | TRBJ1-2 | - | TRBV15 | CATSTGEGYGYTF | TGTGCCACCAGCACAGGGGAGGGATATGGCTACACCTTC
- | TRBJ1-2 | - | TRBV14 | CASSHLRDISRGYTF | TGTGCCAGCAGCCACCTCCGGGACATCTCGAGAGGCTACACCTTC
- | TRBJ1-4 | few | TRBV28 | CASSQGQSRANEKLFF | TGTGCCAGCAGTCAGGGTCAAAGTCGAGCTAATGAAAAACTGTTTTTT
- | TRBJ1-3 | few | TRBV6-5 | CASSTSRDTIYF | TGTGCCAGCTCAACTTCCCGGGACACCATATATTTT
- | TRBJ1-6 | few | TRBV11-2 | CASRLGWAGYNSPLHF | TGTGCCAGCAGGCTCGGGTGGGCGGGATATAATTCACCCCTCCACTTT
- | TRBJ1-6 | few | TRBV30 | CAWSLAGRVNSPLHF | TGTGCCTGGAGTCTAGCGGGACGGGTTAATTCACCCCTCCACTTT
- | TRBJ2-1 | few | TRBV15 | CATSRPDSYNEQFF | TGTGCCACCAGCAGACCGGACAGCTACAATGAGCAGTTCTTC
- | TRBJ1-1 | few | TRBV7-9 | CASSWGGGLNTEAFF | TGTGCCAGCAGCTGGGGGGGAGGACTGAACACTGAAGCTTTCTTT
TRBD1 | TRBJ1-5 | - | TRBV19 | CASSTDRDRGNQPQHF | TGTGCCAGTAGTACAGACCGGGACAGGGGCAATCAGCCCCAGCATTTT
- | TRBJ2-5 | - | TRBV19 | CASSIQGGEETQYF | TGTGCCAGTAGCATACAGGGAGGGGAAGAGACCCAGTACTTC
- | TRBJ2-7 | - | TRBV4-1 | CASSQEFTDPYEQYF | TGCGCCAGCAGCCAAGAATTTACAGACCCCTACGAGCAGTACTTC
TRBD2 | TRBJ2-5 | - | TRBV15 | CATSRELRGRGETQYF | TGTGCCACCAGCAGAGAGCTCCGGGGGAGGGGAGAGACCCAGTACTTC
TRBD2 | TRBJ2-7 | - | TRBV27 | CASRAGGSSYEQYF | TGTGCCAGCAGGGCCGGGGGGAGCTCCTACGAGCAGTACTTC
TRBD1 | TRBJ1-4 | few | TRBV9 | CASSPDREKLFF | TGTGCCAGCAGCCCGGACAGGGAAAAACTGTTTTTT
- | TRBJ2-5 | - | TRBV9 | CASSVGARQSQETQYF | TGTGCCAGCAGCGTAGGGGCGCGACAGTCCCAAGAGACCCAGTACTTC
TRBD2 | TRBJ2-1 | - | TRBV7-3 | CASSLTSGGAVEQFF | TGTGCCAGCAGCCTGACTAGCGGGGGGGCGGTTGAGCAGTTCTTC
- | TRBJ2-5 | few | TRBV2 | CATALANTQETQYF | TGTGCCACTGCCCTAGCGAATACCCAAGAGACCCAGTACTTC
TRBD2 | TRBJ2-3 | few | TRBV4-2 | CASSPRYGGATDTQYF | TGTGCCAGCAGCCCCCGTTACGGGGGGGCCACAGATACGCAGTATTTT
TRBD2 | TRBJ2-3 | - | TRBV5-1 | CASSLGGLAADTQYF | TGCGCCAGCAGCTTGGGGGGACTAGCTGCAGATACGCAGTATTTT
TRBD2 | TRBJ2-2 | - | TRBV9 | CASSTAGGWPGELFF | TGTGCCAGCAGCACCGCGGGGGGTTGGCCCGGGGAGCTGTTTTTT
- | TRBJ2-1 | once | TRBV19 | CASSIDRASFNEQFF | TGTGCCAGTAGTATAGATCGGGCTAGCTTTAATGAGCAGTTCTTC
- | TRBJ2-2 | few | TRBV7-9 | CASSPKGEAGELFF | TGTGCCAGCAGCCCCAAAGGGGAGGCCGGGGAGCTGTTTTTT
TRBD1 | TRBJ2-7 | - | TRBV11-2 | CASSLGTGIYEQYF | TGTGCCAGCAGCTTAGGGACAGGGATCTACGAGCAGTACTTC
TRBD2 | TRBJ2-7 | - | TRBV5-1 | CASSPRLAGGHEQYF | TGCGCCAGCAGCCCCCGACTAGCGGGGGGCCACGAGCAGTACTTC
- | TRBJ1-1 | - | TRBV2 | CASSLDRDTEAFF | TGTGCCAGCAGTCTGGACAGAGACACTGAAGCTTTCTTT